The rows below give T cell receptor beta chains drawn from one sample of a study of cytomegalovirus exposure and HLA in healthy donors. TCRdb's table, derived via immunoSEQ multiplex PCR, lists solely in-frame clones and lacks some. The sample lists fewer than 150,000 clones, around 80% occurring once. Sequenced sample: PBMCs. These receptors all stem from a woman between 35 and 50 years old in good health and CMV-seropositive. The CDR3 runs from the conserved cysteine through the conserved F or W. Fields, in order: CDR3 protein, V gene, J gene.

CDR3: CASSGRDKKFF; V: TRBV6-1; J: TRBJ2-1
CDR3: CASSSDGTVYEQYF; V: TRBV5-1; J: .
CDR3: CAISESGTGDSDTQYF; V: TRBV10-3; J: TRBJ2-3
CDR3: CASSYRSSYEQYF; V: TRBV6-5; J: TRBJ2-7
CDR3: CASSDRGRAEDTQYF; V: TRBV2; J: TRBJ2-3
CDR3: CASSPAGEGRTGELFF; V: TRBV11-2; J: TRBJ2-2
CDR3: CASSQETGVRGTEAFF; V: TRBV14; J: TRBJ1-1
CDR3: CSVGAQSNTGELFF; V: TRBV29-1; J: TRBJ2-2
CDR3: CSVEKAGAGYGYTF; V: TRBV29-1; J: TRBJ1-2
CDR3: CASSLYSVSLNTGELFF; V: TRBV7-2; J: TRBJ2-2
CDR3: CATSPGGSGELFF; V: TRBV15; J: TRBJ2-2
CDR3: CASSLNGNSYEQYF; V: TRBV7-2; J: TRBJ2-7
CDR3: CASSLTSGGALFF; V: TRBV7-3; J: TRBJ2-1
CDR3: CASSGVRGGNEQFF; V: TRBV7-9; J: TRBJ2-1
CDR3: CAWNFGLAGTTGELFF; V: TRBV30; J: TRBJ2-2
CDR3: CSVTEGGYSEKLFF; V: TRBV29-1; J: TRBJ1-4
CDR3: CASSRTGAGSNEQYF; V: TRBV5-4; J: TRBJ2-7
CDR3: CASSQEQGVAFF; V: TRBV4-2; J: TRBJ1-1
CDR3: CSVGDRANTEAFF; V: TRBV29-1; J: TRBJ1-1
CDR3: CASSLSGGEETQYF; V: TRBV5-4; J: TRBJ2-5
CDR3: CASSWGQVRAEAFF; V: TRBV7-8; J: TRBJ1-1
CDR3: CASHSSGNTIYF; V: TRBV6-1; J: TRBJ1-3
CDR3: CASSLELDATDTQYF; V: TRBV5-1; J: TRBJ2-3